This T cell receptor beta chain was observed in a study of blood T cell repertoires in COVID-19. In the study overall: COVID-19 samples collected from the United States, Italy and Spain covered acute and convalescent phases. Sample material is recorded as cDNA or gDNA derived from T cells, B-cell-depleted T cells, or PBMCs.

In the original processing: Cell counts per sample came from amplifying reference gene primers. Using immunoSEQ multiplex PCR, the repertoire was profiled, and TCRdb retains in-frame clones only, with some absent. The V and J calls and clone size come from that table; D and trimming were worked out from the DNA. The data contain 57,000 or so clones, around 85% of them singletons. The CDR3 runs 11 residues. The specimen was peripheral blood. This TCR derives from a man aged 60 to 75 with acute or convalescent COVID-19. This rearrangement joins TRBV21-1 to TRBJ1-2; the table's D call, TRBD1, was not checked against the DNA. TRBV21-1 is reported as a pseudogene. CDR3 amino acids: CASSHRGGYTF. The CDR3, as DNA: TGTGCCAGCAGCCACAGGGGAGGCTACACCTTC.